Each of the 18 T cell receptor beta chains below was sequenced from the same sample in a study of shared clonotypes between healthy human individuals. The repertoire was sequenced with immunoSEQ multiplex PCR; TCRdb's copy has only in-frame clones and lacks some. Among under 2,000,000 clones, over 85% were seen once, and the ten largest hold around 1.2%. Naive CD8 isolation took CD45RO-negative cells positively selected for CCR7 and excluded terminally differentiated effector memory CD45RA+ cells. Sequenced input: naive CD8+ T cells sorted from blood. These receptors were collected from a man in his late teens or twenties in good health.

The gene calls are TRBV4-1 and TRBJ2-2; tentative D call: TRBD2 (5 bases). The ends were cut back, 0 bases at V and 1 base at J, with 15 bases in the middle. Germline CDR1 is MGHRA and CDR2 is YSYEKL. The CDR3 length is 18 residues. CDR3 DNA sequence: TGCGCCAGCAGCCAAGATGGCCCCGGGGTTTTGAACACCGGGGAGCTGTTTTTT. It is translated as CASSQDGPGVLNTGELFF.

The CDR3 region is CASSFDSRNEQYF. DNA of the CDR3: TGTGCCAGCAGTTTCGACAGTAGGAACGAGCAGTACTTC. This chain links TRBV6-5 with TRBJ2-7; perhaps TRBD1 as D (5 bases). Trimming pared 4 bases from V and 5 bases from J, leaving 12 bases between. Germline V CDR1 and CDR2: MNHEY, SVGAGI. CDR3 length: 13 residues.

This chain links TRBV15 with TRBJ2-1; D is unresolved. The V gene lost 0 bases and the J gene lost 10 bases, with 7 bases spanning the gap. The CDR3 sequence is 12 residues long. In germline, CDR1 is LNHNV, CDR2 YYDKDF (reference sequence). The chain's CDR3 is CATSREDREQFF. The CDR3 nucleotides read TGTGCCACCAGCAGAGAGGACCGGGAGCAGTTCTTC.

V gene TRBV27 combines with J gene TRBJ2-1; 8 bases line up with TRBD1. CDR1 and CDR2 (germline): MNHEY, SMNVEV (reference sequence). The CDR3 length is 15 residues. Trimming at V came to 3 bases and at J to 8 bases, leaving 9 bases not matched to a gene. Here the CDR3 reads CASSFTSDRADEQFF. CDR3 sequence (DNA): TGTGCCAGCAGTTTCACCTCGGACAGGGCGGATGAGCAGTTCTTC.

The chain is built from TRBV28 and TRBJ1-3; D gene ambiguous. The V and J ends lost 11 bases and 4 bases respectively, with 15 bases between them. The CDR3 covers 13 residues. In germline, CDR1 is MDHEN, CDR2 SYDVKM. The CDR3 here is CASKAAGGNTIYF. Here the CDR3 DNA reads TGTGCCTCCAAGGCAGCGGGAGGAAACACCATATATTTT.

The chain couples TRBV2 to TRBJ2-1; perhaps TRBD1 as D (7 bases). This CDR3 has 15 residues. Trimming removed 6 bases from V and 0 bases from J, with 12 bases in between. Germline V CDR1 and CDR2: SNHLY, FYNNEI. The DNA for the CDR3 is TGTGCCAGCAGGCGGGACAGTAGCTCCTACAATGAGCAGTTCTTC. It is translated as CASRRDSSSYNEQFF.

Remarks on this clone: Within the sample, other DNA sequences also encode this same CDR3. The chain uses TRBV9 and TRBJ2-7; D remains unclear. V was pared by 0 bases and J by 1 base, with 8 bases between. The V gene's germline CDR1 is SGDLS and CDR2 YYNGEE. CDR3 length: 14 residues. The CDR3: CASSVGGESYEQYF. Here the CDR3 DNA reads TGTGCCAGCAGCGTAGGAGGCGAATCCTACGAGCAGTACTTC.

V usage is TRBV6-4 and J usage is TRBJ2-2; D unclear. Per the germline V gene, CDR1 is MRHNA and CDR2 is SNTAGT. This CDR3 contains 13 residues. V lost 4 bases to trimming and J lost 1 base, with 4 bases between them. CDR3 sequence: CASSGQNTGELFF. DNA of the CDR3: TGTGCCAGCAGTGGACAGAACACCGGGGAGCTGTTTTTT.

This clone was detected once. The rearrangement joins TRBV30 to TRBJ2-3, with 8 bases aligning to TRBD2. V shed 1 base and J 5 bases; nucleotides not matched to a gene: 8. Germline CDR1 GTSNPN, CDR2 SVGIG (reference sequence). CDR3 size: 15 residues. The CDR3 sequence is CAWSGSGGSGDTQYF. The CDR3 DNA reads as TGTGCCTGGAGTGGATCGGGGGGGTCGGGAGATACGCAGTATTTT. The whole variable domain, filled in from reference TRBV30 and TRBJ2-3, reads SQTIHQWPATLVQPVGSPLSLECTVEGTSNPNLYWYRQAAGRGLQLLFYSVGIGQISSEVPQNLSASRPQDRQFILSSKKLLLSDSGFYLCAWSGSGGSGDTQYFGPGTRLTVL.

The chain joins TRBV5-1 to TRBJ2-1; 7 nucleotides align to TRBD2. V was pared by 6 bases and J by 9 bases, with 12 bases of the junction left unmatched. The CDR3 length is 14 residues. Germline assignment: CDR1 SGHRS and CDR2 YFSETQ. CDR3 loop: CASTHWGGNGEQFF. CDR3 bases: TGCGCCAGCACCCACTGGGGGGGTAATGGTGAGCAGTTCTTC. The full variable domain, in which reference TRBV5-1 and TRBJ2-1 provide the parts outside the CDR3, is KAGVTQTPRYLIKTRGQQVTLSCSPISGHRSVSWYQQTPGQGLQFLFEYFSETQRNKGNFPGRFSGRQFSNSRSEMNVSTLELGDSALYLCASTHWGGNGEQFFGPGTRLTVL.

The chain combines TRBV9 with TRBJ2-2; TRBD1 matches at 11 bases. Germline loops: CDR1 SGDLS, CDR2 YYNGEE. J was trimmed by 5 bases and V by 4 bases; bases with no gene match: 16. The CDR3 has 19 amino acids. CDR3 in DNA: TGTGCCAGCAGCCCATCCCCTCTCTCCGGGACAGGGGGTACCGGGGAGCTGTTTTTT. Encoded protein: CASSPSPLSGTGGTGELFF.

The chain joins TRBV7-9 to TRBJ1-1; TRBD1 matches 12 bases. The CDR3 totals 15 residues. V lost 5 bases, J lost 7 bases, and 8 bases stayed unmatched. The germline gives CDR1 SEHNR, CDR2 FQNEAQ (reference sequence). CDR3 region: CASSPGQGAEGEAFF. CDR3 nucleotide sequence: TGTGCCAGCAGCCCGGGACAGGGGGCAGAGGGTGAAGCTTTCTTT.

For this clone: Other DNA sequences in this specimen translate into the identical CDR3. The gene calls are TRBV7-9 and TRBJ2-7; D is perhaps TRBD2 (6 bases). V lost 3 bases, J lost 4 bases, and 13 bases lay in between. The length of the CDR3 is 14 residues. CDR1 SEHNR and CDR2 FQNEAQ come from the germline V gene (reference sequence). CDR3 region: CASSFSEGTYEQYF. The CDR3 nucleotides are TGTGCCAGCAGCTTTTCCGAGGGGACTTACGAGCAGTACTTC.

The rearrangement joins TRBV7-9 to TRBJ2-7; 7 nucleotides agree with TRBD2. The V gene's germline CDR1 is SEHNR and CDR2 FQNEAQ (reference sequence). CDR3 length equals 12 residues. The ends lost 5 bases at V and 6 bases at J; junction bases unmatched: 4. The chain's CDR3 is CASSRLAFEQYF. In nucleotides, the CDR3 is TGTGCCAGCAGCAGACTAGCCTTCGAGCAGTACTTC.

The gene calls are TRBV7-9 and TRBJ2-7; TRBD2 is a possible D gene (5 bases). This CDR3 has 12 residues. Trimming cost V 6 bases and J 5 bases, with 11 bases left between them. CDR1 is SEHNR and CDR2 is FQNEAQ in the germline V gene (reference sequence). The CDR3 nucleotides are TGTGCCAGCAGTTACGGACTGAACGAGCAGTACTTC. It is translated as CASSYGLNEQYF.

The gene calls are TRBV6-1 and TRBJ1-1, with no clear D. CDR3 length: 13 amino acids. Per the germline V gene, CDR1 is MNHNS and CDR2 is SASEGT. V was clipped by 8 bases and J by 3 bases, with 13 bases between them. CDR3 in amino acids: CASLAALDTEAFF. Written as DNA, the CDR3 is TGTGCCAGCCTAGCAGCTTTGGACACTGAAGCTTTCTTT.

The chain couples TRBV6-5 to TRBJ2-5; D call uncertain. The CDR3 loop spans 15 amino acids. V gave up 5 bases and J gave up 2 bases, with 15 bases separating them. Germline V lookup: CDR1 MNHEY, CDR2 SVGAGI. The CDR3 reads CASSGEAMSQETQYF. DNA of the CDR3: TGTGCCAGCAGTGGGGAAGCGATGTCGCAAGAGACCCAGTACTTC.

In the case of this clone: This CDR3 is also generated by other DNA sequences in the sample. This chain connects TRBV5-6 to TRBJ2-7; 8 bases map to TRBD2. Germline V gene lookup returns CDR1 SGHDT and CDR2 YYEEEE. This CDR3 is built from 14 residues. V shed 3 bases, J shed 0 bases, and the junction held 2 bases outside the gene matches. CDR3 amino acids: CASSSGLASYEQYF. As DNA, the CDR3 is TGTGCCAGCAGCTCCGGACTAGCCTCCTACGAGCAGTACTTC.